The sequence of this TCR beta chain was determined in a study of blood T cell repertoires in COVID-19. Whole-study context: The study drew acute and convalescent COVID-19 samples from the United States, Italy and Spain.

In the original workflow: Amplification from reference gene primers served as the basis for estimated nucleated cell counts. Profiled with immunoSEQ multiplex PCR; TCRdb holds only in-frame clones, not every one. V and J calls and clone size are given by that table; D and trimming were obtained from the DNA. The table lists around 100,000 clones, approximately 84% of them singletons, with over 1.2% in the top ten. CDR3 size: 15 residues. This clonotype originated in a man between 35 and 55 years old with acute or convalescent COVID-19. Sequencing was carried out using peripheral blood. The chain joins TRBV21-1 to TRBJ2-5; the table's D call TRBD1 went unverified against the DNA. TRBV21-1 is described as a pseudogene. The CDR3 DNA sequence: TGTGCCAGCAACAGGACAGGGGGCGCCGGGGAGACCCAGTACTTC. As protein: CASNRTGGAGETQYF.